Described below is a single T cell receptor (beta chain) sequence and its context. This CDR3 has 15 amino acids. Unmatched junction bases numbered 2, after V lost 4 bases and J lost 1 base. Germline CDR1 MRHNA, CDR2 SNTAGT. These data are taken from a study of T cell responses to AZD1222 COVID-19 vaccine. The repertoire was sequenced with immunoSEQ multiplex PCR; TCRdb's copy has only in-frame clones and lacks some. Seen here are about 190,000 clones, 85% to 90% observed once, and the top ten hold around 6.9%. The sequencing used peripheral blood, collected on day 0 of AZD1222 vaccination. This clonotype originated in an adult in good health. The chain carries TRBV6-4 and TRBJ2-3, with 10 positions matching TRBD2. DNA of the CDR3: TGTGCCAGCAGTGCCGGGACTAGCGGCACAGATACGCAGTATTTT. Residues: CASSAGTSGTDTQYF.